The clone carrying this TCR beta chain came up a few times. As yet, its antigen is unknown. This entry comes from a study of beta chain features in type 1 diabetes. Overall study results and limits: All four CD4+ subsets from Type 1 diabetes patients carried moderately but significantly shorter TCRB CDR3s.

The germline gives CDR1 GTSNPN, CDR2 SVGIG (reference sequence). There are 14 residues in the CDR3. With 4 bases removed from V and 6 bases from J, the gap between germline ends came to 16 bases. The sequenced template was cDNA made from the entire isolated RNA. The assay was immunoSEQ multiplex PCR, and TCRdb's table has in-frame clones only and misses some. The sample holds roughly 170,000 clones, around 13% seen once. Input material: central memory CD4+ T cells from blood. V usage is TRBV30 and J usage is TRBJ2-1; maybe TRBD1 (5 bases). The receptor's source is a woman under 30 in good health. In nucleotides, the CDR3 is TGTGCCTGGAACGACGACAGATTTCCCAATGAGCAGTTCTTC. It specifies CAWNDDRFPNEQFF.